Listed below are T cell receptor beta chains from one sample, sequenced in a study of cytomegalovirus exposure and HLA in healthy donors. Repertoires were generated with immunoSEQ multiplex PCR, while TCRdb's copy carries only in-frame clones and drops some. The repertoire consists of around 130,000 clones, with 75% to 85% occurring once and the leading ten covering under 3%. Material for sequencing was PBMCs. Every receptor here comes from a woman under 30 in good health and CMV-seropositive. The CDR3 runs from the conserved cysteine through the conserved F or W. Fields, in order: V gene, D gene, J gene, clone size, CDR3 protein, CDR3 DNA. A D gene is named only where the DNA matches it firmly. Only some rows state a clone size, as once, few, many or a class for expanded clones.

>TRBV7-9|-|TRBJ2-1|few
CASSLSSNNEQFF
TGTGCCAGCAGCTTGAGCTCCAACAATGAGCAGTTCTTC
>TRBV5-6|-|TRBJ1-2|-
CASSLGHTNGYTF
TGTGCCAGCAGCTTGGGACACACAAATGGCTACACCTTC
>TRBV25-1|TRBD2|TRBJ2-1|-
CASSSRASGEEQFF
TGTGCCAGCAGCTCTCGGGCTAGCGGGGAAGAGCAGTTCTTC
>TRBV19|-|TRBJ2-3|-
CASSIGGAITDTQYF
TGTGCCAGTAGTATAGGGGGCGCGATCACAGATACGCAGTATTTT
>TRBV7-9|-|TRBJ1-2|-
CSSSLVDYGYTF
TGTTCCAGCAGCTTAGTCGACTATGGCTACACCTTC
>TRBV27|-|TRBJ1-1|-
CAASRTDVTEAFF
TGTGCCGCCTCGAGGACAGACGTAACTGAAGCTTTCTTT
>TRBV25-1|-|TRBJ2-7|-
CASTPAVSGTSSYEQYF
TGTGCCAGTACGCCCGCAGTTTCTGGGACAAGCTCCTACGAGCAGTACTTC
>TRBV4-2|-|TRBJ2-7|-
CASSRILELDEQYF
TGTGCCAGCAGCCGCATCCTAGAATTGGACGAGCAGTACTTC
>TRBV6-5|-|TRBJ2-7|-
CASSYPLYEQYF
TGTGCCAGCAGTTACCCCTTGTACGAGCAGTACTTC
>TRBV7-3|-|TRBJ2-2|few
CASSSPRGGLTGELFF
TGTGCCAGCAGCTCTCCCCGCGGGGGCCTCACCGGGGAGCTGTTTTTT
>TRBV2|TRBD2|TRBJ2-3|once
CASIPGRGAADTQYF
TGTGCCAGCATTCCCGGGAGGGGGGCCGCAGATACGCAGTATTTT
>TRBV5-1|-|TRBJ1-6|-
CASKEGSNSPLHF
TGCGCCAGCAAAGAGGGTTCGAATTCACCCCTCCACTTT
>TRBV28|-|TRBJ2-7|few
CASSLRHAVLPYEQYF
TGTGCCAGCAGTCTTCGACATGCAGTATTACCTTACGAGCAGTACTTC